This is a list of T cell receptor beta chains from one sample in a study of cytomegalovirus exposure and HLA in healthy donors. The assay was immunoSEQ multiplex PCR, and TCRdb's table has in-frame clones only and misses some. The data contain some 240,000 clones, more than 75% of them singletons. Sequencing was done on a sample of PBMCs. The source of these receptors is a male donor in good health and CMV-seronegative. Each CDR3 is given with its conserved first and last residue. A D gene is named only where the DNA matches it firmly. Only part of the rows carry a size: once, few, many, or a class if the clone is expanded.

v_gene,abundance,j_gene,d_gene,CDR3aa,CDR3nt
TRBV10-3,NA,TRBJ1-2,TRBD1,CASGTETNYGYTF,TGTGCCAGCGGGACAGAGACTAACTATGGCTACACCTTC
TRBV19,NA,TRBJ1-4,NA,CASWGRGRANEKLFF,TGTGCCAGTTGGGGCAGGGGAAGGGCTAATGAAAAACTGTTTTTT
TRBV5-6,NA,TRBJ1-4,NA,CASSLWGGMYEKLFF,TGTGCCAGCAGCTTGTGGGGGGGGATGTATGAAAAACTGTTTTTT
TRBV4-2,NA,TRBJ2-5,NA,CASSQRGEGYQETQYF,TGTGCCAGCAGCCAAAGGGGGGAGGGGTACCAAGAGACCCAGTACTTC
TRBV28,NA,TRBJ1-1,NA,CASSRAGTRETEAFF,TGTGCCAGCAGCCGCGCCGGGACAAGGGAAACTGAAGCTTTCTTT
TRBV19,NA,TRBJ2-3,NA,CASSAAVVIPDTQYF,TGTGCCAGTAGTGCAGCGGTAGTAATCCCAGATACGCAGTATTTT
TRBV9,NA,TRBJ1-5,TRBD1,CASSAGTGNQPQHF,TGTGCCAGCAGCGCAGGGACAGGCAATCAGCCCCAGCATTTT
TRBV10-2,NA,TRBJ2-2,NA,CASSVRTGELFF,TGCGCCAGCAGCGTTAGAACCGGGGAGCTGTTTTTT
TRBV27,NA,TRBJ2-7,NA,CASRMDSSYEQYF,TGTGCCAGCAGAATGGACAGTTCCTACGAGCAGTACTTC
TRBV2,once,TRBJ2-7,TRBD1,CASSEAGQVIYEQYF,TGTGCCAGCAGTGAGGCGGGACAGGTCATCTACGAGCAGTACTTC
TRBV18,NA,TRBJ1-1,NA,CASSLQGRGNTEAFF,TGTGCCAGCTCACTTCAAGGCAGGGGAAACACTGAAGCTTTCTTT
TRBV9,NA,TRBJ2-2,NA,CASSVGLGTMNTGELFF,TGTGCCAGCAGCGTGGGACTGGGAACCATGAACACCGGGGAGCTGTTTTTT
TRBV5-1,NA,TRBJ1-4,TRBD1,CASSSGQTFNEKLFF,TGCGCCAGCAGCTCGGGACAGACCTTTAATGAAAAACTGTTTTTT
TRBV7-3,NA,TRBJ2-7,NA,CASSFGPGTYEQYF,TGTGCCAGCAGCTTCGGACCGGGGACCTACGAGCAGTACTTC
TRBV28,NA,TRBJ2-7,TRBD2,CATKLAAYEQYF,TGTGCCACCAAACTAGCGGCCTACGAGCAGTACTTC
TRBV4-1,NA,TRBJ1-2,TRBD1,CASSPGQGVGGYTF,TGCGCCAGCAGCCCTGGACAGGGGGTCGGGGGCTACACCTTC
TRBV4-2,NA,TRBJ1-2,TRBD1,CASSQDRGTDSYGYTF,TGTGCCAGCAGCCAAGATCGAGGGACAGACTCCTATGGCTACACCTTC
TRBV19,NA,TRBJ2-7,NA,CATRDSIYEQYF,TGTGCCACCCGGGACTCAATCTACGAGCAGTACTTC
TRBV15,NA,TRBJ2-1,NA,CATSRDPGGNEQFF,TGTGCCACCAGCAGAGATCCCGGGGGAAATGAGCAGTTCTTC
TRBV7-3,NA,TRBJ2-3,NA,CASSPTDTQYF,TGTGCCAGCAGCCCAACAGATACGCAGTATTTT
TRBV6-5,NA,TRBJ1-2,NA,CASRLRGSFYGYTF,TGTGCCAGCAGACTAAGGGGGAGTTTTTATGGCTACACCTTC
TRBV5-1,NA,TRBJ2-7,TRBD2,CASSWSSGKSSYEQYF,TGCGCCAGCAGCTGGAGTAGCGGGAAGAGCTCCTACGAGCAGTACTTC
TRBV28,few,TRBJ1-1,NA,CASSDAGKTEAFF,TGTGCCAGCAGTGATGCAGGGAAGACTGAAGCTTTCTTT
TRBV5-6,NA,TRBJ1-3,NA,CASSFGRGNTIYF,TGTGCCAGCAGCTTCGGTCGGGGAAACACCATATATTTT
TRBV10-2,NA,TRBJ1-5,TRBD1,CASTRQGHQPQHF,TGCGCCAGCACCCGACAGGGGCATCAGCCCCAGCATTTT
TRBV7-9,NA,TRBJ1-2,NA,CASSPNTGTNYGYTF,TGTGCCAGCAGCCCAAACACAGGGACTAACTATGGCTACACCTTC
TRBV20-1,once,TRBJ1-5,NA,CSAKEVGPQHF,TGCAGTGCTAAGGAGGTGGGACCCCAGCATTTT
TRBV25-1,NA,TRBJ1-4,NA,CASSGRGAGEKLFF,TGTGCCAGCAGTGGCCGCGGGGCGGGAGAAAAACTGTTTTTT
TRBV2,NA,TRBJ2-5,NA,CASRSGTHKETQYF,TGTGCCAGCAGATCCGGGACTCACAAAGAGACCCAGTACTTC
TRBV29-1,NA,TRBJ2-3,TRBD2,CSVIAGGPIDTQYF,TGCAGCGTTATAGCGGGAGGGCCAATAGATACGCAGTATTTT
TRBV6-5,NA,TRBJ1-2,NA,CASSYSGRAIGGYTF,TGTGCCAGCAGTTACTCGGGCAGGGCGATTGGGGGCTACACCTTC
TRBV29-1,NA,TRBJ1-1,NA,CSVGQQNTEAFF,TGCAGCGTTGGACAGCAGAACACTGAAGCTTTCTTT
TRBV21-1,NA,TRBJ2-7,NA,CASSKVQREDPNEQYF,TGTGCCAGCAGCAAAGTTCAAAGGGAGGACCCTAACGAGCAGTACTTC
TRBV27,NA,TRBJ1-1,NA,CASSLSVVAVNTEAFF,TGTGCCAGCAGTTTATCGGTGGTTGCGGTGAACACTGAAGCTTTCTTT
TRBV6-1,NA,TRBJ2-5,TRBD2,CASGLAGGIQETQYF,TGTGCCAGCGGACTAGCGGGAGGGATCCAAGAGACCCAGTACTTC
TRBV6-6,NA,TRBJ1-2,TRBD1,CASSYEGAANYGYTF,TGTGCCAGCAGTTACGAGGGGGCCGCTAACTATGGCTACACCTTC
TRBV6-6,NA,TRBJ1-2,NA,CASSYSKGNYGYTF,TGTGCCAGCAGTTACTCAAAGGGGAACTATGGCTACACCTTC
TRBV9,NA,TRBJ1-2,NA,CASRETGAGNYGYTF,TGTGCCAGCAGGGAGACCGGGGCGGGGAACTATGGCTACACCTTC
TRBV4-1,NA,TRBJ2-7,NA,CASSRLTGERSEQYF,TGCGCCAGCAGCCGGCTGACTGGAGAAAGGAGCGAGCAGTACTTC
TRBV5-1,NA,TRBJ2-7,TRBD2,CASSSGTTLAGGIYEQYF,TGCGCCAGCAGCTCCGGAACCACACTAGCGGGAGGGATCTACGAGCAGTACTTC
TRBV4-2,NA,TRBJ2-1,TRBD2,CASSPLSGSSYNEQFF,TGTGCCAGCAGCCCCCTTAGCGGGAGTTCCTACAATGAGCAGTTCTTC
TRBV11-2,NA,TRBJ2-3,TRBD2,CASSLAGWLTDTQYF,TGTGCCAGCAGCCTAGCGGGGTGGCTGACAGATACGCAGTATTTT
TRBV27,NA,TRBJ2-1,TRBD1,CASSLGTGLSYNEQFF,TGTGCCAGCAGTCTCGGGACAGGCCTCTCCTACAATGAGCAGTTCTTC
TRBV5-6,NA,TRBJ2-3,NA,CASSLYHSGTDTQYF,TGTGCCAGCAGCTTGTATCATTCGGGCACAGATACGCAGTATTTT
TRBV5-1,once,TRBJ1-6,TRBD1,CASSPEDRGRNSPLHF,TGCGCCAGCAGCCCCGAGGACAGGGGCCGCAATTCACCCCTCCACTTT
TRBV27,NA,TRBJ2-5,NA,CASSLAGNQETQYF,TGTGCCAGCAGTTTAGCGGGTAATCAAGAGACCCAGTACTTC
TRBV5-4,NA,TRBJ1-5,NA,CASSLAGRQPQHF,TGTGCCAGCAGCTTGGCAGGGCGCCAGCCCCAGCATTTT
TRBV6-5,NA,TRBJ2-7,NA,CASSFLSRAYEQYF,TGTGCCAGCAGTTTCCTATCGAGGGCCTACGAGCAGTACTTC
TRBV5-4,NA,TRBJ2-7,TRBD2,CASSYGLGGYEQYF,TGTGCCAGCAGCTACGGACTAGGTGGCTACGAGCAGTACTTC